This T cell receptor (beta chain) was recovered during a study of CD8 T cells in Susac syndrome. The multiple sclerosis controls consisted of treatment-naive patients with relapsing-remitting disease, either stable or active. There are 13 residues in the CDR3. In germline, CDR1 is SQVTM, CDR2 ANQGSEA. The germline V and J ends were trimmed by 5 bases and 7 bases, with 17 bases remaining between them. This clonotype was seen a single time. The RNA, roughly 0.5 to 1 ug, was put through reverse transcription using random hexamers. One entry per CDR3 protein results from TCRdb running MiXCR on the immunoSEQ multiplex PCR reads. Of around 150,000 distinct CDR3 sequences detected, approximately 94% appear once; the ten largest clones hold roughly 0.099%.

The chain employs TRBV29-1 and TRBJ1-1; D unresolved. Sequencing used CD4+ T cells from PBMCs. The sequence came from a human donor with multiple sclerosis. The CDR3 here is CSVSWGSGIEAFF. CDR3 bases: TGCAGCGTTTCGTGGGGAAGTGGAATTGAAGCTTTCTTT.